The clone carrying this TCR beta chain was observed a few times. The source of the sample is a study of radiation and T cells in renal cell carcinoma. Indicated time point: blood 2 weeks post-SBRT. Treatment: 15 Gy SBRT to primary tumor, nephrectomy 4 weeks later. Profiling relied on immunoSEQ multiplex PCR, and the TCRdb table lists in-frame clones only, not all of them. The sample yields 70,000 or so clones, roughly 82% seen once. After removal of 2 bases from V and 1 base from J, the junction contained 5 bases not matched to a gene. The CDR3 has 16 amino acids. In germline, CDR1 is MGHRA, CDR2 YSYEKL.

The TCR originated in a man in his fifties or sixties with renal cell carcinoma. The genes are TRBV4-1 and TRBJ2-7, with TRBD2 matching over 10 bases. The specimen was blood, collected from a patient whose treatment included radiotherapy and nephrectomy. CDR3: CASSQRGLAVSYEQYF. CDR3 DNA sequence: TGCGCCAGCAGCCAACGCGGACTAGCGGTTTCCTACGAGCAGTACTTC.